This T cell receptor beta chain emerged from a study of response to subunit inactivated influenza vaccine. Trimming took 2 bases from V and 7 from J; bases not matched to a gene: 6. Per the germline V gene, CDR1 is SGHTA and CDR2 is FQGNSA. The CDR3 totals 15 residues. In this sample, this clonotype turned up a few times. TCRdb re-called the RT-PCR reads with MiXCR, one entry per CDR3 protein. The table shows 500,000 to 650,000 distinct CDR3 sequences, with about 7.6% occurring only once. The specimen comprised PBMCs from blood, sampled around 2 years after vaccination. The receptor was isolated from a man aged 50-75 years who received an inactivated influenza vaccine. The gene calls are TRBV7-2 and TRBJ1-2; 11 bases align to TRBD1. As DNA, the CDR3 is TGTGCCAGCAGCTTACCGGGACAGGGGGAATCTGGCTACACCTTC. Amino acid sequence: CASSLPGQGESGYTF.